The 31 T cell receptor beta chains given below trace back to one sample, sequenced in a study of CD8+ T cells in alopecia areata (dated by TCRdb to between 2018 and 2020). Library method: the immunoSEQ multiplex PCR assay. To provide template for TCR sequencing, every sample had RNA extracted and reverse transcribed into cDNA. In TCRdb, the immuneACCESS table is reduced to in-frame sequences with V and J assigned. These tables do not hold every clone; where another copy was compared, an unresolved V gene accounts for under half, and the others remain unexplained. Here the sample has some 180,000 clones; roughly 63% occur a single time. The leading ten clones occupy over 1.5% of the sample. The time point label, read with the paper, signifies: baseline before oral tofacitinib. The sequencing here drew on CD4+ T cells sorted from blood, taken at week 0. The receptors here all came from a human donor with alopecia areata.

The chain recombines TRBV5-4 with TRBJ2-3; 7 bases are a match to TRBD2. The V gene's germline CDR1 is SGHNT and CDR2 YYREEE (reference sequence). The CDR3 sequence is 14 residues long. Losses at the gene ends were 10 bases for V and 2 bases for J; bases not matched to a gene: 10. In nucleotides, the CDR3 is TGTGCCGCCTCGGCGGGGGACTTCACAGATACGCAGTATTTT. It is translated as CAASAGDFTDTQYF. Using reference TRBV5-4 and TRBJ2-3 for the parts outside the CDR3, the full variable domain is ETGVTQSPTHLIKTRGQQVTLRCSSQSGHNTVSWYQQALGQGPQFIFQYYREEENGRGNFPPRFSGLQFPNYSSELNVNALELDDSALYLCAASAGDFTDTQYFGPGTRLTVL.

This chain uses TRBV4-3 with TRBJ1-4; D gene ambiguous. Trimming took 0 bases from V and 9 from J, leaving 14 bases between them. The length of the CDR3 is 15 residues. The germline CDR1 and CDR2 sequences are LGHNA and YSLEER. The CDR3 DNA sequence: TGCGCCAGCAGCCAAGATAGCGCACGGGAGAAAAAACTGTTTTTT. Translating it yields CASSQDSAREKKLFF.

This clone was detected only once. V and J are TRBV5-1 and TRBJ1-2; unclear D gene. The germline gives CDR1 SGHRS, CDR2 YFSETQ. The CDR3 is 14 residues long. V was pared by 1 base and J by 8 bases, with 15 bases between. The CDR3 sequence is CASSLQADGWGYTF. The CDR3 DNA reads TGCGCCAGCAGCTTGCAGGCGGACGGTTGGGGCTACACCTTC. The full variable domain, its missing parts supplied by reference TRBV5-1 and TRBJ1-2, is KAGVTQTPRYLIKTRGQQVTLSCSPISGHRSVSWYQQTPGQGLQFLFEYFSETQRNKGNFPGRFSGRQFSNSRSEMNVSTLELGDSALYLCASSLQADGWGYTFGSGTRLTVV.

The chain is built from TRBV6-6 and TRBJ2-7; TRBD2 matches 8 bases. V shed 0 bases and J 3 bases; nucleotides not matched to a gene: 4. The CDR3 spans 15 residues. Looked up from germline, CDR1 is MNHNY and CDR2 is SVGAGI (reference sequence). The CDR3: CASSYSAGGLYEQYF. The DNA for the CDR3 is TGTGCCAGCAGTTACTCGGCGGGGGGCCTCTACGAGCAGTACTTC.

The rearrangement joins TRBV13 to TRBJ2-3, with 9 bases fitting TRBD2. V shed 1 base, J shed 6 bases, and the junction held 14 bases outside the gene matches. Germline values: CDR1 PRHDT, CDR2 FYEKMQ (reference sequence). The CDR3 has 18 residues. The CDR3 sequence is CASSLASGGFSRLDTQYF. DNA of the CDR3: TGTGCCAGCAGCTTAGCAAGCGGGGGGTTCTCTCGGCTCGATACGCAGTATTTT.

In its sample, this clone was seen once. V and J are TRBV10-3 and TRBJ1-2; D is ambiguous. V was pared by 7 bases and J by 4 bases, with 10 bases between. There are 12 residues in the CDR3. Germline V CDR1 and CDR2: ENHRY, SYGVKD. CDR3 coding DNA: TGTGCCATCAACGGCAAGGCCTATGGCTACACCTTC. Amino acid sequence: CAINGKAYGYTF.

This clone appeared once. The rearrangement links TRBV5-1 to TRBJ2-5; D may correspond to TRBD1 or TRBD2 (6 bases each). Germline V gives CDR1 SGHRS, CDR2 YFSETQ. V was clipped by 0 bases and J by 5 bases, with 11 bases between them. The CDR3 runs 14 residues. This CDR3 is CASSLEGGSETQYF. DNA for the CDR3: TGCGCCAGCAGCTTGGAGGGGGGATCGGAGACCCAGTACTTC.

The rearrangement joins TRBV15 to TRBJ1-4, with D perhaps matching TRBD1 (5 bases). Germline V gives CDR1 LNHNV, CDR2 YYDKDF (reference sequence). Between the trimmed V and J ends, which lost 1 base and 5 bases, there was a span of 17 bases. The CDR3 is made up of 17 amino acids. Written as DNA, the CDR3 is TGTGCCACCAGCAGAGCCCTCGAGACAGTCCTAAATGAAAAACTGTTTTTT. Protein product: CATSRALETVLNEKLFF.

In its sample, this clone was seen a few times. The CDR3 loop is CASSSVKGRTDTQYF. The CDR3 coding sequence is TGTGCCAGCAGCTCCGTTAAAGGGCGCACAGATACGCAGTATTTT. V and J are TRBV5-6 and TRBJ2-3; D ambiguous. The CDR3 has 15 residues. From germline, CDR1 is SGHDT and CDR2 YYEEEE. Between the trimmed V and J ends, which lost 3 bases and 1 base, there was a span of 12 bases.

Notes on this clone: The sample holds other DNA sequences that translate to the same CDR3. The rearrangement links TRBV5-1 to TRBJ2-7, with no clear D. V was pared by 4 bases and J by 3 bases, with 5 bases between. Germline lookup yields CDR1 SGHRS and CDR2 YFSETQ. This CDR3 has 11 residues. The CDR3 loop is CASSANYEQYF. CDR3 bases: TGCGCCAGCAGCGCGAACTACGAGCAGTACTTC.

V and J are TRBV5-1 and TRBJ2-6; D may be TRBD1 (5 bases). The length of the CDR3 is 15 residues. Germline lookup yields CDR1 SGHRS and CDR2 YFSETQ. With 4 bases removed from V and 0 bases from J, the gap between germline ends came to 8 bases. The CDR3 bases are TGCGCCAGCAGCACAGGAAGCTCTGGGGCCAACGTCCTGACTTTC. It yields the protein CASSTGSSGANVLTF.

The V call is TRBV7-7, the J call TRBJ2-1; 11 bases match TRBD2. V dropped 5 bases and J dropped 4; count of bases not matched to a gene: 4. Germline loops: CDR1 SSHAT, CDR2 FNYEAQ (reference sequence). There are 15 residues in the CDR3. The CDR3: CASSPLAGAYNEQFF. The CDR3 bases are TGTGCCAGCAGCCCACTAGCGGGGGCGTACAATGAGCAGTTCTTC.

V and J are TRBV30 and TRBJ1-1; 7 bases map to TRBD1. J was trimmed by 1 base and V by 1 base; bases with no gene match: 6. The CDR3 is 15 amino acids. The germline V gene encodes CDR1 GTSNPN and CDR2 SVGIG (reference sequence). The CDR3 here is CAWSDLGQQNTEAFF. The CDR3 nucleotides read TGTGCCTGGAGTGATCTGGGACAGCAGAACACTGAAGCTTTCTTT.

Note on this clone: One end of the junction fails to match germline, which may point to a read error. The chain couples TRBV2 to TRBJ1-6; tentative D call: TRBD1 (5 bases). Germline assignment: CDR1 SNHLY and CDR2 FYNNEI. The CDR3 spans 16 residues. CDR3 in DNA: TGTGCCAGCAGTGAAGCCCGAGGGACGGTCTATTCACCCCCCCACTTT. This encodes CASSEARGTVYSPPHF.

The rearrangement uses TRBV7-3 and TRBJ2-3; D is uncertain. V was pared by 7 bases and J by 2 bases, with 10 bases between. From germline, CDR1 is SGHTA and CDR2 FQGTGA. CDR3 length: 13 residues. For the CDR3, the DNA is TGTGCCAGCACCTGGACGGACACAGATACGCAGTATTTT. This gives the protein CASTWTDTDTQYF.

This clone was counted only a few times. The genes are TRBV2 and TRBJ1-5, with D uncertain. The V end lost 8 bases, the J end lost 2 bases, and 10 bases lay between the germline ends. The germline gives CDR1 SNHLY, CDR2 FYNNEI. CDR3 size: 13 residues. For the CDR3, the DNA is TGTGCCAGCCAAGCAACTCGCAATCAGCCCCAGCATTTT. It codes for CASQATRNQPQHF.

The count of this clone is one. V usage is TRBV7-2 and J usage is TRBJ2-5; 11 bases agree with TRBD1. CDR1 is SGHTA, CDR2 FQGNSA, per germline. V shed 0 bases, J shed 7 bases, and the junction held 10 bases outside the gene matches. The CDR3 spans 17 residues. The CDR3 DNA sequence: TGTGCCAGCAGCTTAGCCCTCCCCGGACAGGGGGCCGGGACCCAGTACTTC. This sequence encodes CASSLALPGQGAGTQYF.

This clone was observed a handful of times. An end of the junction does not agree with germline; a read error may underlie this. The chain recombines TRBV20-1 with TRBJ2-7; TRBD2 agrees at 7 bases. CDR1 is DFQATT, CDR2 SNEGSKA, per germline (reference sequence). The CDR3 sequence is 10 residues long. The DNA for the CDR3 is TGCAGTGTCCAGGCGGGGGAGCTGTACTTC. The encoded protein is CSVQAGELYF.

The chain is built from TRBV11-2 and TRBJ1-6, with 10 nucleotides matching TRBD1. Losses at the gene ends were 6 bases for V and 7 bases for J; bases not matched to a gene: 3. This CDR3 is 14 amino acids long. Germline V gene lookup returns CDR1 SGHAT and CDR2 FQNNGV. The CDR3 bases are TGTGCCAGCAGTCGGGGACAGGGGAATTCACCCCTCCACTTT. Protein: CASSRGQGNSPLHF.

The chain combines TRBV30 with TRBJ1-1, with D possibly being TRBD1 (5 bases). V lost 2 bases and J lost 0, with 7 bases in between. This CDR3 contains 13 residues. The V gene's germline CDR1 is GTSNPN and CDR2 SVGIG (reference sequence). The DNA for the CDR3 is TGTGCCTGGAGTTGGGGGGTGAACACTGAAGCTTTCTTT. Translated, it gives CAWSWGVNTEAFF.

V gene TRBV7-9 combines with J gene TRBJ2-5, with D perhaps matching TRBD1 (5 bases). The germline V gene encodes CDR1 SEHNR and CDR2 FQNEAQ (reference sequence). The length of the CDR3 is 15 residues. V lost 0 bases, J lost 2 bases, and 10 bases lay in between. The CDR3 region has the DNA TGTGCCAGCAGCTTAGCGTGGGGCAGTCAAGAGACCCAGTACTTC. As protein: CASSLAWGSQETQYF.

The V call is TRBV25-1, the J call TRBJ1-1, with D maybe TRBD1 (5 bases). The V gene lost 6 bases and the J gene lost 7 bases, with 12 bases spanning the gap. The CDR3 sequence is 12 residues long. Germline assignment: CDR1 MGHDK and CDR2 SYGVNS. CDR3 region: CASRIGTGEAFF. The CDR3 region has the DNA TGTGCCAGCAGGATAGGTACAGGTGAAGCTTTCTTT.

The chain employs TRBV6-1 and TRBJ1-4, with 7 positions matching TRBD1. The CDR3 loop spans 14 amino acids. Unmatched junction bases numbered 7, after V lost 6 bases and J lost 6 bases. Germline CDR1 is MNHNS and CDR2 is SASEGT. The CDR3 nucleotides are TGTGCCAGCAGCCACAGGGGAGGGGATGAAAAACTGTTTTTT. Its protein product is CASSHRGGDEKLFF.

The chain employs TRBV6-5 and TRBJ2-2; no firm D call. There are 14 residues in the CDR3. Germline CDR1 reads MNHEY; CDR2 reads SVGAGI. V was clipped by 4 bases and J by 7 bases, with 13 bases between them. CDR3 sequence (DNA): TGTGCCAGCAGTTCCAGGCCCCTTAACGGGGAGCTGTTTTTT. Its protein product is CASSSRPLNGELFF.

The V gene is TRBV30, the J gene TRBJ2-7; a possible D gene is TRBD1 (9 bases). Germline CDR1 and CDR2: GTSNPN and SVGIG (reference sequence). V was clipped by 3 bases and J by 3 bases, with 21 bases between them. The CDR3 sequence is 16 residues long. In nucleotides, the CDR3 is TGTGCCTGGAGGCCGGTAGCGGGACAGGGAAACTACGAGCAGTACTTC. Translated, it gives CAWRPVAGQGNYEQYF.

This clone was picked up a small number of times. The chain carries TRBV11-2 and TRBJ1-4, with D possibly matching TRBD1 (6 bases). The CDR3 length is 14 residues. CDR1 is SGHAT and CDR2 is FQNNGV in the germline V gene. The germline V and J ends were trimmed by 5 bases and 10 bases, with 17 bases remaining between them. The CDR3 DNA is TGTGCCAGCAGCCAAGGGGGTCGTGATGGAAAACTGTTTTTT. Amino acids: CASSQGGRDGKLFF.

The chain has TRBV5-1 and TRBJ1-6; D may be TRBD1 (5 bases). The CDR3 totals 15 residues. V was shortened by 4 bases and J by 8 bases, with 16 bases between the two germline ends. Germline V lookup: CDR1 SGHRS, CDR2 YFSETQ. CDR3 in amino acids: CASSSGPTGDSPLHF. The CDR3 DNA sequence: TGCGCCAGCAGCAGCGGGCCGACGGGGGATTCACCCCTCCACTTT.

CDR3 DNA: TGTGCCAGCAGCTCACAGGGAGCTGGGGCCAACGTCCTGACTTTC. This codes for CASSSQGAGANVLTF. The rearrangement links TRBV11-1 to TRBJ2-6, with D perhaps TRBD1 (6 bases). Trimming took 4 bases from V and 2 from J, leaving 9 bases between them. CDR3 length equals 15 residues. Germline assignment: CDR1 SGHAT and CDR2 FQDESV (reference sequence).

There are a few counts of this clone. The chain combines TRBV14 with TRBJ1-6; D gene ambiguous. This CDR3 comprises 13 residues. Trimming stripped 3 bases from V and 7 bases from J, with 7 bases between. Germline-derived CDR1 and CDR2 are SGHDN and FVKESK. The DNA for the CDR3 is TGTGCCAGCAGCCAGAGTAGGAATTCACCCCTCCACTTT. Amino acid sequence: CASSQSRNSPLHF.

V is TRBV5-4 and J is TRBJ2-3; 9 bases align to TRBD2. CDR3 length: 17 residues. Germline V lookup: CDR1 SGHNT, CDR2 YYREEE (reference sequence). With V trimmed by 4 bases and J by 5 bases, 14 bases remained unmatched. Here the CDR3 DNA reads TGTGCCAGCAGCCACGGGGGCGGGGGGGCCGTTGGAGATACGCAGTATTTT. Amino acid sequence: CASSHGGGGAVGDTQYF.

This clone was seen repeatedly, ten times or more. This chain links TRBV10-2 with TRBJ2-2; D may be TRBD2 (5 bases). Germline V lookup: CDR1 WSHSY, CDR2 SAAADI. V lost 5 bases and J lost 6, with 10 bases in between. CDR3 length: 13 amino acids. DNA of the CDR3: TGCGCCAGCAGTACAACTAGTCCCGGGGAGCTGTTTTTT. Translating gives CASSTTSPGELFF.